This TCR beta chain was captured by sequencing in a study of blood T cell repertoires in COVID-19. Trimming took off 10 bases at V and 2 bases at J, with 14 bases between the two ends. The CDR3 contains 13 residues. Looked up from germline, CDR1 is SNHLY and CDR2 is FYNNEI. This clone was found many times. Authors' processing steps: The assay estimated nucleated cells by amplifying reference gene primers. Some clones are missing from TCRdb's copy, which holds only in-frame ones; the method was immunoSEQ multiplex PCR. The V and J calls and clone size were taken over from that table, and D and trimming were inferred from the DNA. This table holds tens of thousands of clones, roughly 89% found once.

The chain recombines TRBV2 with TRBJ1-1; D perhaps matches TRBD1 (6 bases). The source material was peripheral blood. The sequence was collected from a young man with acute or convalescent COVID-19. The CDR3 nucleotides are TGTGCCATCTGGACAGATAGAAACACTGAAGCTTTCTTT. Translation: CAIWTDRNTEAFF.